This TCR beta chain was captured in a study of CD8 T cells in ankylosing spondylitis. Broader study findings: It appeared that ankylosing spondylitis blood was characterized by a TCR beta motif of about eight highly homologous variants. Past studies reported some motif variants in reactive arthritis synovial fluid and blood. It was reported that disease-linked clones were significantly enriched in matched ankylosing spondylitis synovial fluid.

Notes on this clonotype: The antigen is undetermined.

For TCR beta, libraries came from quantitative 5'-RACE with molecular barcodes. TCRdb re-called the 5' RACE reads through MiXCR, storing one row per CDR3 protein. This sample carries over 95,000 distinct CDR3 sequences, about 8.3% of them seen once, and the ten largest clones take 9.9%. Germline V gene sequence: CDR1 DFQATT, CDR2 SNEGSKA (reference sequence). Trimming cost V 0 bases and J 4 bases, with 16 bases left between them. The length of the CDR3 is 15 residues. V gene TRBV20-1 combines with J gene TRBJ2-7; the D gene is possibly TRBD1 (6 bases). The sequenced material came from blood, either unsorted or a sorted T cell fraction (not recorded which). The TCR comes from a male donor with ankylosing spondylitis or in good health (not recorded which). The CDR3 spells CSARDLDSPGYEQYF. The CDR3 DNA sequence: TGCAGTGCTAGAGATCTGGACAGCCCGGGGTACGAGCAGTACTTC.